The 18 T cell receptor beta chains presented below share a single source sample, sequenced in a study of T cell repertoires in cytomegalovirus infection. TCRdb itself ran the reads through MiXCR, one entry per CDR3 protein. The repertoire holds about 230,000 distinct CDR3 sequences, over 20% seen once, with roughly 18% in the top ten. Sequenced input: CD8+ T cells from PBMCs. The receptor source for this set is a human donor in good health (CMV status not recorded). Some clones in this sample may be carry-over from other donors' samples.

The V gene is TRBV9, the J gene TRBJ1-1; 8 bases align to TRBD1. This CDR3 is 14 amino acids long. V lost 3 bases to trimming and J lost 5 bases; unmatched junction nucleotides: 6. Germline V gene sequence: CDR1 SGDLS, CDR2 YYNGEE. This CDR3 is CASSEQGGLTEAFF. CDR3 in DNA: TGTGCCAGCAGCGAACAGGGGGGACTGACTGAAGCTTTCTTT.

This clonotype has a handful of counts. The J gene is TRBJ2-2, the V gene TRBV6-5; D is uncertain. The V end was cut by 2 bases, the J end by 4 bases, with 5 bases between. Germline-derived CDR1 and CDR2 are MNHEY and SVGAGI. This CDR3 contains 13 residues. CDR3 sequence (DNA): TGTGCCAGCAGTTACAAGGTCACCGGGGAGCTGTTTTTT. This gives the protein CASSYKVTGELFF.

Regarding this clonotype: A read error may explain this, as a much larger clone is one base away. The missing conserved phenylalanine or tryptophan at the end of this CDR3 makes a read error likely. DNA of the CDR3: TGTGCCAGCAGCAAGGGAGGGGGAAGCACAGATACGCAGTATTCT. Translating gives CASSKGGGSTDTQYS. V and J are TRBV11-3 and TRBJ2-3; the D gene is possibly TRBD2 (7 bases). Germline values: CDR1 SGHNT, CDR2 YENEEA. The ends were cut back, 5 bases at V and 0 bases at J, with 12 bases in the middle. CDR3 length: 15 residues.

This clonotype was counted at least ten times. V gene TRBV5-1 combines with J gene TRBJ1-2; D remains unclear. Germline assignment: CDR1 SGHRS and CDR2 YFSETQ. Trimming cost V 1 base and J 3 bases, with 10 bases left between them. This CDR3 contains 14 residues. CDR3 protein: CASSLYDPDYGYTF. In DNA form, the CDR3 reads TGCGCCAGCAGCTTGTATGATCCCGACTATGGCTACACCTTC.

This clonotype was picked up many times. This chain's CDR3 is CASSFGNTEAFF. The CDR3 coding sequence is TGTGCCAGTAGCTTCGGGAACACTGAAGCTTTCTTT. The chain is built from TRBV12-3 or TRBV12-4 and TRBJ1-1; D uncertain. The CDR3 is 12 residues long. Trimming pared 9 bases from V and 1 base from J, leaving 9 bases between.

In this sample, this clonotype turned up many times. V is TRBV19 and J is TRBJ1-6, with D unclear. V shed 1 base and J shed 7 bases, with 11 bases lying between them. CDR3 length equals 15 residues. The V gene's germline CDR1 is LNHDA and CDR2 SQIVND (reference sequence). The CDR3 loop reads CASSIGGGENSPLHF. CDR3 DNA sequence: TGTGCCAGTAGTATAGGCGGCGGCGAGAATTCACCCCTCCACTTT.

The CDR3 protein is CASSTTGGPYEQYF. The CDR3 nucleotides read TGTGCCAGCTCCACAACAGGGGGGCCCTACGAGCAGTACTTC. The rearrangement joins TRBV25-1 to TRBJ2-7, with 8 bases that match TRBD1. Looked up from germline, CDR1 is MGHDK and CDR2 is SYGVNS. The J segment lost 2 bases and the V segment lost 8 bases, leaving 8 bases of the junction unmatched. CDR3 length: 14 residues.

The rearrangement uses TRBV5-4 and TRBJ2-1; 7 positions match TRBD2. The CDR3 loop spans 14 amino acids. The germline CDR1 and CDR2 sequences are SGHNT and YYREEE (reference sequence). The V and J ends lost 0 bases and 9 bases, in that order; junction bases with no gene match: 6. CDR3 sequence: CASSLALAAGEQFF. The CDR3 DNA sequence: TGTGCCAGCAGCTTGGCCCTAGCGGCGGGTGAGCAGTTCTTC.

There are a few counts of this clonotype. The chain has TRBV18 and TRBJ2-1; TRBD2 matches at 9 bases. Germline CDR1 and CDR2: KGHSH and LQKENI. This CDR3 region has 17 residues. The J segment lost 2 bases and the V segment lost 3 bases, leaving 8 bases of the junction unmatched. The CDR3 DNA reads TGTGCCAGCTCACCCGGGACTAGCCTTAGCCCCTACAATGAGCAGTTCTTC. Its translation is CASSPGTSLSPYNEQFF.

CDR3 residues: CASSEMDRSTYNEQFF. DNA for the CDR3: TGTGCCAGCAGTGAGATGGACCGATCAACCTACAATGAGCAGTTCTTC. The chain links TRBV5-6 to TRBJ2-1; the D is unclear. Germline V CDR1 and CDR2: SGHDT, YYEEEE. The CDR3 runs to 16 residues. Trimming removed 5 bases from V and 2 bases from J, with 17 bases in between.

V usage is TRBV28 and J usage is TRBJ1-4; 7 bases map to TRBD1. V lost 5 bases to trimming and J lost 8 bases; unmatched junction nucleotides: 14. CDR3 size: 16 residues. Germline V CDR1 and CDR2: MDHEN, SYDVKM. CDR3: CASSARQGIVSEKLFF. The CDR3, as DNA: TGTGCCAGCAGTGCCCGACAGGGTATAGTTTCGGAAAAACTGTTTTTT.

The rearrangement links TRBV29-1 to TRBJ1-2; D might be TRBD1 (6 bases). This CDR3 is 15 amino acids long. With 2 bases removed from V and 4 bases from J, the gap between germline ends came to 17 bases. Per the germline V gene, CDR1 is SQVTM and CDR2 is ANQGSEA. As DNA, the CDR3 is TGCAGCGTTGAACACACCCAGCCAGGGGCCTATGGCTACACCTTC. Its protein is CSVEHTQPGAYGYTF.

This clonotype was recorded a few times. The chain's CDR3 is CASSLSGQPYDEQFF. The CDR3 DNA is TGCGCCAGCAGCTTGTCGGGACAGCCATACGATGAGCAGTTCTTC. The rearrangement joins TRBV5-1 to TRBJ2-1, with 7 bases matching TRBD1. With V trimmed by 1 base and J by 8 bases, 9 bases remained unmatched. The CDR3 spans 15 residues. The germline V gene has CDR1 SGHRS and CDR2 YFSETQ.

This clonotype was detected only a few times. J is TRBJ2-2 and V is TRBV11-3; 9 bases are shared with TRBD2. The junction had 15 bases not matched to a gene; V was cut back by 5 bases and J by 8 bases. The CDR3 is made up of 17 amino acids. CDR1 SGHNT and CDR2 YENEEA come from the germline V gene. This chain's CDR3 is CASSADGGGASRGELFF. DNA for the CDR3: TGTGCCAGCAGCGCAGACGGCGGGGGGGCCTCGAGAGGGGAGCTGTTTTTT. Full variable domain (missing parts from reference TRBV11-3 and TRBJ2-2): EAGVVQSPRYKIIEKKQPVAFWCNPISGHNTLYWYLQNLGQGPELLIRYENEEAVDDSQLPKDRFSAERLKGVDSTLKIQPAELGDSAVYLCASSADGGGASRGELFFGEGSRLTVL.

V usage is TRBV5-1 and J usage is TRBJ2-7; 12 bases agree with TRBD1. Germline V lookup: CDR1 SGHRS, CDR2 YFSETQ. V lost 7 bases to trimming and J lost 5 bases; unmatched junction nucleotides: 4. The CDR3 extends over 13 amino acids. CDR3 in DNA: TGCGCCAGCGGAGGGACAGGGGGCAACGAGCAGTACTTC. Its translation: CASGGTGGNEQYF.

This clonotype was seen only a few times. The gene calls are TRBV7-3 and TRBJ2-3; the D call may be TRBD1 or TRBD2 (5 bases each). Germline values: CDR1 SGHTA, CDR2 FQGTGA. The V and J ends lost 4 bases and 2 bases respectively, with 16 bases between them. This CDR3 comprises 16 residues. In nucleotides, the CDR3 is TGTGCCAGCAGCTGGGGGACGGATCCCGTCACAGATACGCAGTATTTT. It translates to CASSWGTDPVTDTQYF.

The chain employs TRBV4-1 and TRBJ2-3; 12 bases are a match to TRBD2. Losses at the gene ends were 5 bases for V and 1 base for J; bases not matched to a gene: 4. The CDR3 has 16 residues. Germline V lookup: CDR1 MGHRA, CDR2 YSYEKL. CDR3 loop: CASSFRLAGGTDTQYF. The CDR3 bases are TGCGCCAGCAGCTTCCGACTAGCGGGGGGCACAGATACGCAGTATTTT.

The genes are TRBV3-1 and TRBJ2-7; D possibly uses TRBD1 or TRBD2 (5 bases each). CDR1 is LGHDT and CDR2 is YNNKEL in the germline V gene (reference sequence). The CDR3 extends over 15 amino acids. V lost 4 bases and J lost 0, with 13 bases in between. CDR3 sequence reads: CASSPPGRPSYEQYF. In DNA form, the CDR3 reads TGTGCCAGCAGCCCGCCGGGACGCCCCTCCTACGAGCAGTACTTC.